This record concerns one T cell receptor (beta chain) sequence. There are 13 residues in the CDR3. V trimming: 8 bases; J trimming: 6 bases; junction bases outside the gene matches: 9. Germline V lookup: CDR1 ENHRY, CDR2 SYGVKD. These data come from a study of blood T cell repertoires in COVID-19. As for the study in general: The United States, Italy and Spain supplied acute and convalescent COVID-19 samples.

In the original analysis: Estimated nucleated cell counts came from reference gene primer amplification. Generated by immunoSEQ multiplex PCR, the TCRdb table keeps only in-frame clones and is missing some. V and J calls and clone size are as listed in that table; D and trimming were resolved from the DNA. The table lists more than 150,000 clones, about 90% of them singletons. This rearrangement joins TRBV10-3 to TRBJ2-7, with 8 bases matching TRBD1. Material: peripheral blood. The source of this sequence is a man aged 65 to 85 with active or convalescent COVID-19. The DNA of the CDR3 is TGTGCCATCGGCCTCGAACAGGGGGGCGAGCAGTACTTC. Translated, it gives CAIGLEQGGEQYF.